These 23 T cell receptor beta chains were sequenced from one sample in a study of shared clonotypes between healthy human individuals. The repertoire was sequenced with immunoSEQ multiplex PCR; TCRdb's copy has only in-frame clones and lacks some. The table has roughly 520,000 clones, approximately 94% seen once; the top ten hold 0.05% to 0.08%. Sequencing was done on a sample of naive CD4+ T cells sorted from blood. Noted subset: CD45RA+ positively selected. The receptors originated from a woman aged 30 to 39 in good health.

This chain joins TRBV5-7 and TRBJ2-5; D is possibly TRBD1 (6 bases). TRBV5-7 qualifies as an ORF whose function is uncertain. The V end lost 6 bases, the J end lost 1 base, and 13 bases lay between the germline ends. This CDR3 spans 14 amino acids. The CDR3 coding sequence is TGTGCCAGCAACGAAGACAGGAGCCAAGAGACCCAGTACTTC. Protein: CASNEDRSQETQYF.

This clone was recorded once. J is TRBJ1-2 and V is TRBV4-1; unclear D gene. The CDR3 loop spans 14 amino acids. Trimming cost V 4 bases and J 4 bases, with 13 bases left between them. Germline CDR1 reads MGHRA; CDR2 reads YSYEKL. CDR3 loop: CASSLLDNLYGYTF. As DNA, the CDR3 is TGCGCCAGCAGCCTCTTGGATAACCTCTATGGCTACACCTTC.

The chain uses TRBV5-1 and TRBJ2-1; possibly TRBD2 for D (5 bases). The CDR3 loop spans 14 amino acids. Trimming stripped 1 base from V and 7 bases from J, with 12 bases between. Germline CDR1 SGHRS, CDR2 YFSETQ. CDR3 residues: CASSLTASGNEQFF. CDR3 nucleotide sequence: TGCGCCAGCAGCTTGACGGCTTCGGGGAATGAGCAGTTCTTC.

This chain uses TRBV5-1 with TRBJ1-2, with D possibly matching TRBD1 (5 bases). This CDR3 is built from 12 residues. Trimming took 8 bases from V and 2 from J, leaving 10 bases between them. Germline V gene data show CDR1 as SGHRS and CDR2 as YFSETQ. CDR3 in amino acids: CASRQTNYGYTF. CDR3 coding DNA: TGCGCCAGTAGACAGACCAACTATGGCTACACCTTC.

The chain is built from TRBV6-1 and TRBJ1-5; 7 bases align to TRBD1. The CDR3 length is 15 residues. V gave up 6 bases and J gave up 2 bases; unmatched junction bases: 7. CDR1 is MNHNS, CDR2 SASEGT, per germline. The CDR3 loop is CASSAGTAGNQPQHF. The CDR3 bases are TGTGCCAGCAGCGCAGGGACAGCCGGCAATCAGCCCCAGCATTTT.

The chain links TRBV18 to TRBJ1-2; 7 bases are a match to TRBD1. The V gene's germline CDR1 is KGHSH and CDR2 LQKENI. The CDR3 has 14 residues. V dropped 4 bases and J dropped 4; count of bases not matched to a gene: 6. CDR3 in DNA: TGTGCCAGCTCACGAGGGACAGCCTTCTATGGCTACACCTTC. Residues: CASSRGTAFYGYTF.

This clone was observed once. This chain uses TRBV9 with TRBJ1-4, with a tentative D call TRBD1 (6 bases). V was pared by 7 bases and J by 1 base, with 11 bases between. Per the germline V gene, CDR1 is SGDLS and CDR2 is YYNGEE. There are 14 residues in the CDR3. The CDR3 here is CASGLQGTNEKLFF. As DNA, the CDR3 is TGTGCCAGCGGACTACAGGGAACTAATGAAAAACTGTTTTTT. Using reference TRBV9 and TRBJ1-4 for the parts outside the CDR3, the full variable domain is DSGVTQTPKHLITATGQRVTLRCSPRSGDLSVYWYQQSLDQGLQFLIQYYNGEERAKGNILERFSAQQFPDLHSELNLSSLELGDSALYFCASGLQGTNEKLFFGSGTQLSVL.

V and J are TRBV7-6 and TRBJ2-5, with D perhaps matching TRBD2 (6 bases). Germline values: CDR1 SGHVS, CDR2 FNYEAQ. CDR3 size: 15 residues. The V end was cut by 4 bases, the J end by 2 bases, with 14 bases between. CDR3 in amino acids: CASSSLSGAQETQYF. The CDR3 nucleotides are TGTGCCAGCAGCTCCCTTAGCGGAGCACAAGAGACCCAGTACTTC.

J is TRBJ1-2 and V is TRBV7-8, with a tentative D call TRBD1 (5 bases). The CDR3 is made up of 14 amino acids. Trimming cost V 4 bases and J 7 bases, with 16 bases left between them. Germline CDR1 is SGHVS and CDR2 is FQNEAQ. The CDR3 nucleotides are TGTGCCAGCAGCTGGGGGACGGCCCGAGGTGGCTACACCTTC. It encodes CASSWGTARGGYTF.

The gene calls are TRBV27 and TRBJ1-2, with D unresolved. The CDR3 spans 16 residues. The V end lost 6 bases, the J end lost 0 bases, and 17 bases lay between the germline ends. Looked up from germline, CDR1 is MNHEY and CDR2 is SMNVEV (reference sequence). The chain's CDR3 is CASSRDPGLPNYGYTF. The CDR3 DNA reads as TGTGCCAGCAGCCGCGACCCAGGTTTACCTAACTATGGCTACACCTTC.

This rearrangement joins TRBV6-1 to TRBJ2-7, with 8 nucleotides matching TRBD1. The CDR3 totals 14 residues. The V and J ends lost 3 bases and 3 bases, in that order; junction bases with no gene match: 4. CDR1 and CDR2 (germline): MNHNS, SASEGT. CDR3 DNA: TGTGCCAGCAGTGAGGACAGGGTGAGCTACGAGCAGTACTTC. Its protein is CASSEDRVSYEQYF.

V gene TRBV6-1 combines with J gene TRBJ1-5, with D unclear. The CDR3 consists of 13 residues. Per germline, CDR1 MNHNS and CDR2 SASEGT. Trimming removed 7 bases from V and 1 base from J, with 8 bases in between. The CDR3 here is CASTLDSNQPQHF. The CDR3 DNA is TGTGCCAGCACTCTGGACAGCAATCAGCCCCAGCATTTT.

The gene calls are TRBV28 and TRBJ1-1, with D hard to call. The CDR3 sequence is 13 residues long. V lost 4 bases and J lost 3, with 9 bases in between. CDR1 MDHEN and CDR2 SYDVKM come from the germline V gene. CDR3 coding DNA: TGTGCCAGCAGTTCGGGGTCCCACACTGAAGCTTTCTTT. Translation: CASSSGSHTEAFF.

The chain carries TRBV28 and TRBJ2-5; no reliable D call. The closer fit of TRBJ2-7 to the DNA end suggests the J call may be wrong. Germline-derived CDR1 and CDR2 are MDHEN and SYDVKM. The CDR3 sequence is 17 residues long. CDR3: CASSLSPSGRRSYEQYF. CDR3 coding DNA: TGTGCCAGCAGTTTGTCCCCTTCGGGTAGGCGTTCCTACGAGCAGTACTTC.

This clone was found once. The V call is TRBV6-1, the J call TRBJ2-2; D not certain. The CDR3 extends over 15 amino acids. From germline, CDR1 is MNHNS and CDR2 SASEGT. Trimming removed 1 base at V and 7 bases at J, with 13 bases between. The CDR3 sequence is CASSEEKTIHGELFF. In nucleotides, the CDR3 is TGTGCCAGCAGTGAAGAGAAGACCATCCACGGGGAGCTGTTTTTT.

CDR3: CASSLDYGGLTEAFF. CDR3 sequence (DNA): TGCGCCAGCAGCTTGGACTATGGGGGGCTGACTGAAGCTTTCTTT. This chain links TRBV5-1 with TRBJ1-1; a weak D match, TRBD1 (6 bases). Germline V gene data show CDR1 as SGHRS and CDR2 as YFSETQ. V lost 0 bases and J 5 bases, leaving 14 bases between the germline ends. The CDR3 length is 15 residues.

To note about this clone: The junction differs from germline at one of its ends, possibly a read error. The rearrangement joins TRBV29-1 to TRBJ1-2; 7 bases fit TRBD1. CDR3 length: 11 amino acids. The germline V gene encodes CDR1 SQVTM and CDR2 ANQGSEA. CDR3 sequence reads: CSGGTEYDYTF. DNA of the CDR3: TGCAGCGGCGGGACAGAATATGACTACACCTTC.

The rearrangement joins TRBV5-1 to TRBJ2-7; TRBD2 matches 8 bases. CDR3 length: 14 residues. Germline V gene data show CDR1 as SGHRS and CDR2 as YFSETQ. V lost 0 bases and J lost 4; bases outside the gene matches: 3. The CDR3 spells CASSLAGGPYEQYF. CDR3 bases: TGCGCCAGCAGCTTGGCGGGAGGGCCGTACGAGCAGTACTTC. Full variable domain (missing parts from reference TRBV5-1 and TRBJ2-7): KAGVTQTPRYLIKTRGQQVTLSCSPISGHRSVSWYQQTPGQGLQFLFEYFSETQRNKGNFPGRFSGRQFSNSRSEMNVSTLELGDSALYLCASSLAGGPYEQYFGPGTRLTVT.

The CDR3 nucleotides are TGTGCCAGCAGTTCCGGGACTAGCGGGAGACCCTACGAGCAGTACTTC. This encodes CASSSGTSGRPYEQYF. This chain connects TRBV6-5 to TRBJ2-5; TRBD2 aligns across 14 bases. The end of the DNA is better explained by TRBJ2-7, so the J call may be wrong. The CDR3 length is 16 residues. The germline CDR1 and CDR2 sequences are MNHEY and SVGAGI.

The rearrangement links TRBV28 to TRBJ1-1; TRBD1 might be the D (6 bases). Germline CDR1 reads MDHEN; CDR2 reads SYDVKM. The V end was cut by 2 bases, the J end by 0 bases, with 13 bases between. The CDR3 consists of 16 residues. The CDR3 loop reads CASSLARQAMNTEAFF. CDR3 sequence (DNA): TGTGCCAGCAGTTTAGCCCGACAGGCCATGAACACTGAAGCTTTCTTT.

The genes are TRBV5-4 and TRBJ2-2; D gene uncertain. Between the trimmed V and J ends, which lost 3 bases and 3 bases, there was a span of 9 bases. Per germline, CDR1 SGHNT and CDR2 YYREEE (reference sequence). This CDR3 spans 14 amino acids. This CDR3 is CASSYVGYTGELFF. CDR3 sequence (DNA): TGTGCCAGCAGCTATGTTGGGTACACCGGGGAGCTGTTTTTT.

The chain links TRBV9 to TRBJ2-1, with 10 nucleotides matching TRBD1. Losses at the gene ends were 0 bases for V and 4 bases for J; bases not matched to a gene: 7. CDR1 is SGDLS and CDR2 is YYNGEE in the germline V gene. The CDR3 contains 17 residues. CDR3 nucleotide sequence: TGTGCCAGCAGCGTAGAACCGGGACAGGGGTCTTACAATGAGCAGTTCTTC. Translated, it gives CASSVEPGQGSYNEQFF.

CDR3 sequence: CASTPGGNTGELFF. The DNA of the CDR3 is TGTGCCAGTACCCCAGGAGGGAACACCGGGGAGCTGTTTTTT. The chain joins TRBV19 to TRBJ2-2; D is possibly TRBD2 (5 bases). This CDR3 comprises 14 residues. V gave up 7 bases and J gave up 1 base, with 10 bases separating them. Looked up from germline, CDR1 is LNHDA and CDR2 is SQIVND (reference sequence).